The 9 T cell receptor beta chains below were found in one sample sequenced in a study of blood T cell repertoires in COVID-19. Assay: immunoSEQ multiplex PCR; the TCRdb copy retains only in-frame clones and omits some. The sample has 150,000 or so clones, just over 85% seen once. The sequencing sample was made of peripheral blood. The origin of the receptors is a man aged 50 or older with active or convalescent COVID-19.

CDR3 nucleotide sequence: TGTGCCAGTAGTATAGCTTTTCGGAGAGTCTATGGCTACACCTTC. Its protein product is CASSIAFRRVYGYTF. The rearrangement joins TRBV19 to TRBJ1-2; D is undetermined. V was clipped by 1 base and J by 4 bases, with 13 bases between them. The CDR3 consists of 15 residues. CDR1 LNHDA and CDR2 SQIVND come from the germline V gene (reference sequence). Full variable domain (remainder filled in from reference TRBV19 and TRBJ1-2): DGGITQSPKYLFRKEGQNVTLSCEQNLNHDAMYWYRQDPGQGLRLIYYSQIVNDFQKGDIAEGYSVSREKKESFPLTVTSAQKNPTAFYLCASSIAFRRVYGYTFGSGTRLTVV.

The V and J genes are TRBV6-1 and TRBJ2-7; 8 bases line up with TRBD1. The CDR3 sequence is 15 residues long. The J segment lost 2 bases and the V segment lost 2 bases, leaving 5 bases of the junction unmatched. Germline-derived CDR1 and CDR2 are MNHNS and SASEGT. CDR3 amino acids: CASSERVGQAYEQYF. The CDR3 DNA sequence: TGTGCCAGCAGTGAAAGGGTGGGACAGGCCTACGAGCAGTACTTC.

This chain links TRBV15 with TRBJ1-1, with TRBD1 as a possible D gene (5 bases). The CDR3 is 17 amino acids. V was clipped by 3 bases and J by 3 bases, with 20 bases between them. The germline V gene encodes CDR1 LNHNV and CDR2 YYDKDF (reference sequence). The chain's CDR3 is CATSRTLAGIGDTEAFF. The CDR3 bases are TGTGCCACCAGCAGGACCCTCGCAGGGATCGGCGACACTGAAGCTTTCTTT.

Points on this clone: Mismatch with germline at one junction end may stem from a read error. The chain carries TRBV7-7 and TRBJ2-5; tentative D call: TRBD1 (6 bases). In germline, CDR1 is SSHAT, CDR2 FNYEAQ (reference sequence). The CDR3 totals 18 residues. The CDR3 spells CASSPRFSGLGAWETQYF. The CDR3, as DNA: TGTGCTAGCAGCCCCCGGTTTTCAGGTTTGGGGGCATGGGAGACCCAGTACTTC. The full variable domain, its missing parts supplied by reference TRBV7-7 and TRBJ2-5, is GAGVSQSPRYKVTKRGQDVTLRCDPISSHATLYWYQQALGQGPEFLTYFNYEAQPDKSGLPSDRFSAERPEGSISTLTIQRTEQRDSAMYRCASSPRFSGLGAWETQYFGPGTRLLVL.

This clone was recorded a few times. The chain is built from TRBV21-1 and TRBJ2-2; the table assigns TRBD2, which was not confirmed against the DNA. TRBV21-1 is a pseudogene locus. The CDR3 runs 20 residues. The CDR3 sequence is CASSTYRDSRGGWATGELFF. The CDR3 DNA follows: TGTGCCAGCAGCACCTACCGGGACTCGCGGGGGGGTTGGGCCACCGGGGAGCTGTTTTTT.

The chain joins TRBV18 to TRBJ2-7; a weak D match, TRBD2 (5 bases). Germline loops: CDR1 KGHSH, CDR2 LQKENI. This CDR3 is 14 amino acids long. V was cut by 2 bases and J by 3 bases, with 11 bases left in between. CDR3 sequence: CASSPTAGLYEQYF. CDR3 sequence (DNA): TGTGCCAGCTCACCAACGGCCGGACTCTACGAGCAGTACTTC.

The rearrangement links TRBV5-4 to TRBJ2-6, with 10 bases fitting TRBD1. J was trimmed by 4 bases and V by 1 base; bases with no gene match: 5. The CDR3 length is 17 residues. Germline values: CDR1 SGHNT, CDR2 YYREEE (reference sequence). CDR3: CASSLRQGAAGANVLTF. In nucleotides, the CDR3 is TGTGCCAGCAGCTTGAGACAGGGGGCTGCCGGGGCCAACGTCCTGACTTTC.

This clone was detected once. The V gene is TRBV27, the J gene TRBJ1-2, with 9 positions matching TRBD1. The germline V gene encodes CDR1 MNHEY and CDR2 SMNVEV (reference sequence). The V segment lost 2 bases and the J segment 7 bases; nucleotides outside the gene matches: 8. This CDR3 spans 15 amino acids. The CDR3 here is CASSLMGGTGFGYTF. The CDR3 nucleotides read TGTGCCAGCAGTTTAATGGGCGGGACAGGGTTTGGCTACACCTTC.

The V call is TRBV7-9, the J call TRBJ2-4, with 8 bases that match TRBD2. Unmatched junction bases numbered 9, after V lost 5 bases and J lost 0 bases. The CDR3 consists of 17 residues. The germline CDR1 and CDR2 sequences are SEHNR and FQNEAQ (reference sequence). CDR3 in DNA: TGTGCCAGCAGCCGATTCGGGGGGGAAATAGCCAAAAACATTCAGTACTTC. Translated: CASSRFGGEIAKNIQYF.